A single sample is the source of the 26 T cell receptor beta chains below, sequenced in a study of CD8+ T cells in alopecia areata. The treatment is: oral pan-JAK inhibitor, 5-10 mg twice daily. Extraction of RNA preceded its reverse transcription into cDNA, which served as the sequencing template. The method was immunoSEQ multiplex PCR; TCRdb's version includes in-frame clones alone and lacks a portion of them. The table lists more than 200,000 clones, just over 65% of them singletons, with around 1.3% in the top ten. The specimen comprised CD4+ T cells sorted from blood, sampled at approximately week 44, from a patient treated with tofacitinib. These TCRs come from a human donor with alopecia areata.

CDR3 region: CASSVGEGADYGYTF. CDR3 DNA sequence: TGTGCCAGCAGCGTAGGAGAAGGGGCGGACTATGGCTACACCTTC. V usage is TRBV9 and J usage is TRBJ1-2, with a tentative D call TRBD1 (5 bases). This CDR3 has 15 amino acids. Germline values: CDR1 SGDLS, CDR2 YYNGEE. V gave up 0 bases and J gave up 3 bases, with 12 bases separating them.

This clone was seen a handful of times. CDR3 region: CASKPTSRATGELFF. In DNA, the CDR3 is TGTGCCAGTAAGCCGACGAGTAGGGCCACCGGGGAGCTGTTTTTT. The genes are TRBV19 and TRBJ2-2; D not certain. This CDR3 is 15 amino acids long. Germline V gene lookup returns CDR1 LNHDA and CDR2 SQIVND (reference sequence). V was shortened by 7 bases and J by 4 bases, with 16 bases between the two germline ends.

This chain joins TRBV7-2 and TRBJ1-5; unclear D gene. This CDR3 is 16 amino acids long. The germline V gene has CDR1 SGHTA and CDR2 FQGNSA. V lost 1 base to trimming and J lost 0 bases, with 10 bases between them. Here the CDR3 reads CASSLVRVNSNQPQHF. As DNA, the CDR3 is TGTGCCAGCAGCTTAGTCCGGGTTAATAGCAATCAGCCCCAGCATTTT.

As DNA, the CDR3 is TGTGCCAGCAGCGTACCGGGACAGGGGGCATCCGGGGAGCTGTTTTTT. It codes for CASSVPGQGASGELFF. This chain joins TRBV5-6 and TRBJ2-2; TRBD1 matches 12 bases. CDR3 size: 16 residues. Germline V CDR1 and CDR2: SGHDT, YYEEEE. Germline trimming cut 4 bases from V and 6 bases from J; bases unmatched to any gene: 7.

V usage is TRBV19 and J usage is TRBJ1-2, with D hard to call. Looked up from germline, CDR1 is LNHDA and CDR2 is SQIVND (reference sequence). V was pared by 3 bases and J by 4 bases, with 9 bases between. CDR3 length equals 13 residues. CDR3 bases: TGTGCCAGTAGTATGGGGAAGGGCTATGGCTACACCTTC. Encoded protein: CASSMGKGYGYTF.

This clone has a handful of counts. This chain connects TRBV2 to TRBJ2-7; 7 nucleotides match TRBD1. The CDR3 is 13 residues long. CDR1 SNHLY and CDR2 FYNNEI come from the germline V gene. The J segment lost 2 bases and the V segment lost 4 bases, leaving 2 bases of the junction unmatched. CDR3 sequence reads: CASSGGQPYEQYF. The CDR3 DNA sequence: TGTGCCAGCAGTGGGGGACAGCCCTACGAGCAGTACTTC.

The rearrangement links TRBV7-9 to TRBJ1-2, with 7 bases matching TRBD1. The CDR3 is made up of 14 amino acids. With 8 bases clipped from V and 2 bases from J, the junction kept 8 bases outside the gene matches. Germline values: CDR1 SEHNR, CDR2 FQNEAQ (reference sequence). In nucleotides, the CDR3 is TGTGCCAGCGCCGGGACAGCTTACAACTATGGCTACACCTTC. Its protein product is CASAGTAYNYGYTF.

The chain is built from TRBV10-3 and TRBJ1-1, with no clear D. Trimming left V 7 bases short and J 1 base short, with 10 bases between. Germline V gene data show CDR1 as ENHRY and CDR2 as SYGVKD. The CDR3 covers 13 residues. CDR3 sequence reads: CAIINGQNTEAFF. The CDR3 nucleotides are TGTGCCATCATTAACGGTCAGAACACTGAAGCTTTCTTT.

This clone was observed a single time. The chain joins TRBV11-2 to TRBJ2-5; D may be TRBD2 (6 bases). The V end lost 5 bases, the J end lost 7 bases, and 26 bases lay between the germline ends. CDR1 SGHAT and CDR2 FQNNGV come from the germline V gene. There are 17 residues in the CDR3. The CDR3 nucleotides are TGTGCCAGCAGCAAGCGGGCGGGGAACTCCAATGTTGGGACCCAGTACTTC. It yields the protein CASSKRAGNSNVGTQYF.

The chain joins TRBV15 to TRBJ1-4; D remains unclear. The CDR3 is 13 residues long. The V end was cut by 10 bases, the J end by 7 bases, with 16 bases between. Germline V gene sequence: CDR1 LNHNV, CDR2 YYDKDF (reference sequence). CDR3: CASQYSWGEKLFF. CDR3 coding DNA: TGTGCCAGCCAATACTCTTGGGGTGAAAAACTGTTTTTT.

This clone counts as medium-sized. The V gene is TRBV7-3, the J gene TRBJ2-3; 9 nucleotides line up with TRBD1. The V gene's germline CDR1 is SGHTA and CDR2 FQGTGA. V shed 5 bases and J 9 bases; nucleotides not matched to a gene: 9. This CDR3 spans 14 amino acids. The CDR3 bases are TGTGCCAGCAGCCCGGGGGACAGGGTACGAACGCAGTATTTT. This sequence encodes CASSPGDRVRTQYF.

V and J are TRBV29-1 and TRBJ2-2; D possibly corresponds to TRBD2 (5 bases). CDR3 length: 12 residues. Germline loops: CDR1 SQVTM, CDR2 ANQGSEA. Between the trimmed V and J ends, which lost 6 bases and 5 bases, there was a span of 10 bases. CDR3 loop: CSVPDFTGELFF. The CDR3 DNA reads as TGCAGCGTACCGGACTTTACCGGGGAGCTGTTTTTT.

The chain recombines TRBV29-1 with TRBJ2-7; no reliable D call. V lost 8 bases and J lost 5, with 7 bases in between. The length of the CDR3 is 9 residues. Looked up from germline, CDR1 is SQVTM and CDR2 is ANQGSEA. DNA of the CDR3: TGCAGCACTAACCACGAGCAGTACTTC. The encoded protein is CSTNHEQYF.

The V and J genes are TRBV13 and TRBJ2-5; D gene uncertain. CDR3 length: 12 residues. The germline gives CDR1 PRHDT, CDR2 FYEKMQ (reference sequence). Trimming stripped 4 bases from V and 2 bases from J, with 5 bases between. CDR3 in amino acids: CASSSLQETQYF. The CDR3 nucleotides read TGTGCCAGCAGCTCCTTACAAGAGACCCAGTACTTC.

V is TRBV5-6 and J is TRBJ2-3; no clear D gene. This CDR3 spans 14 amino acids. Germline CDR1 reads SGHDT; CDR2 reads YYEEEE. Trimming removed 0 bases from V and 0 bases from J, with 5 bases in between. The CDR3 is CASSLGVSTDTQYF. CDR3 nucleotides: TGTGCCAGCAGCTTGGGGGTGAGCACAGATACGCAGTATTTT.

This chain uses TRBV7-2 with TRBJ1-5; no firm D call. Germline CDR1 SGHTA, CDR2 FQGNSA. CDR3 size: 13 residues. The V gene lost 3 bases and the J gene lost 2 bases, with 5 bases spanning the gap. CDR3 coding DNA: TGTGCCAGCAGCTTTCTGGGCAATCAGCCCCAGCATTTT. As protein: CASSFLGNQPQHF.

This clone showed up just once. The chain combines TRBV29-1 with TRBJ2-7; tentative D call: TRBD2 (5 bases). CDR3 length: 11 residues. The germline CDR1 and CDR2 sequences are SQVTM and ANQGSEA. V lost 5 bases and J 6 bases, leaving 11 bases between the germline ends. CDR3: CSVWQGSEQYF. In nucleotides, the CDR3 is TGCAGCGTTTGGCAAGGGAGCGAGCAGTACTTC.

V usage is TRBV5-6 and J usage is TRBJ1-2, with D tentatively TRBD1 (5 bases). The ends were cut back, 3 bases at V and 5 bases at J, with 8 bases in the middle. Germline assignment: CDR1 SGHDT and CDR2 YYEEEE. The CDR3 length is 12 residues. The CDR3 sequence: CASSSTEYGYTF. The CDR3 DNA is TGTGCCAGCAGCTCGACAGAATATGGCTACACCTTC.

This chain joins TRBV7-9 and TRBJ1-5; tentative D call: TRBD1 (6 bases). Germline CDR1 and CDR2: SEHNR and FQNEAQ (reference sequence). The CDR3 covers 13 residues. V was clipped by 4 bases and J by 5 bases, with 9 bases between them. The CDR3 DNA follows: TGTGCCAGCAGCTACAACAGGGATCAGCCCCAGCATTTT. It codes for CASSYNRDQPQHF.

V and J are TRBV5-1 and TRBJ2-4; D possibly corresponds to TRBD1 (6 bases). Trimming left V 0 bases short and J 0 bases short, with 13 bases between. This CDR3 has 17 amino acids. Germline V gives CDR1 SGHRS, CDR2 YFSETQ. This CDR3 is CASSLVDGQLAKNIQYF. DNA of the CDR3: TGCGCCAGCAGCTTGGTAGACGGACAGCTAGCCAAAAACATTCAGTACTTC.

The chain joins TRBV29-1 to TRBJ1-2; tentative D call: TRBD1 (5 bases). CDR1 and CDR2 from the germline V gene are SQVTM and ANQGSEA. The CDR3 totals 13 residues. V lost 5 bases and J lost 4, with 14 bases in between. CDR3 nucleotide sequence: TGCAGCGTTTTTAGGGGAGCCGGCTATGGCTACACCTTC. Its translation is CSVFRGAGYGYTF.

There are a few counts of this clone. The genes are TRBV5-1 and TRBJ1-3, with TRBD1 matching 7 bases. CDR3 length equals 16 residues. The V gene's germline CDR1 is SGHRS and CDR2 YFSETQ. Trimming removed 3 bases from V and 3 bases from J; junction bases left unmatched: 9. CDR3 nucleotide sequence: TGCGCCAGCAGCTCGGATGGGACAGCAGGTGGAAACACCATATATTTT. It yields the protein CASSSDGTAGGNTIYF.

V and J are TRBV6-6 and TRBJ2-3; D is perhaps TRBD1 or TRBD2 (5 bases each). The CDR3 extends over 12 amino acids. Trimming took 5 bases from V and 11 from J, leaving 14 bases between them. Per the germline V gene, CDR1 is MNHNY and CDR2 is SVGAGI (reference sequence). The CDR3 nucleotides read TGTGCCAGCAGTACCAACTCGGGGCTGCAGTATTTT. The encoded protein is CASSTNSGLQYF.

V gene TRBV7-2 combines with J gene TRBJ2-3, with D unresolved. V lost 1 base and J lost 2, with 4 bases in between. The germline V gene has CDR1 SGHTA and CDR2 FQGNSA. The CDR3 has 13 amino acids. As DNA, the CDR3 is TGTGCCAGCAGCTTAGGGGACACAGATACGCAGTATTTT. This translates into CASSLGDTDTQYF.

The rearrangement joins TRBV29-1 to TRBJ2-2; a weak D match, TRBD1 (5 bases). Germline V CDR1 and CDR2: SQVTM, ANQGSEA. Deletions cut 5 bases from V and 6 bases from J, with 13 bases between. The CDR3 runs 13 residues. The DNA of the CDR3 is TGCAGCGTTTGCCCCAGCAGGGCCGGGGAGCTGTTTTTT. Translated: CSVCPSRAGELFF.

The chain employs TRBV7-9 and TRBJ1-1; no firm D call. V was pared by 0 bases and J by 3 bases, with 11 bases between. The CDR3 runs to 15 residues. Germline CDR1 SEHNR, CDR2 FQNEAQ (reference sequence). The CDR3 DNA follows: TGTGCCAGCAGCTTAGCCCCAGGTGCGGACACTGAAGCTTTCTTT. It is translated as CASSLAPGADTEAFF. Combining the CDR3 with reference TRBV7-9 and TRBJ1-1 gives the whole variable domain DTGVSQNPRHKITKRGQNVTFRCDPISEHNRLYWYRQTLGQGPEFLTYFQNEAQLEKSRLLSDRFSAERPKGSFSTLEIQRTEQGDSAMYLCASSLAPGADTEAFFGQGTRLTVV.